These T cell receptor beta chains were read from a single sample in a study of blood T cell repertoires in COVID-19. Profiling relied on immunoSEQ multiplex PCR, and the TCRdb table lists in-frame clones only, not all of them. Here the sample spans about 53,000 clones, approximately 87% being singletons. The sequenced material came from peripheral blood. The receptors come from a man aged 50-59 years with acute or convalescent COVID-19. Each CDR3 is given with its conserved first and last residue. The D gene is left open where the match is weak. Clone size is stated in some rows and not others, as once, few, many or a class when expanded.

J gene: TRBJ2-2
clone size: NA
V gene: TRBV21-1
D gene: NA
CDR3 DNA: TGTGCCAGCAGCAAAGGGTTCCGGGACAGGGGGCGACTTTGGCGGGAGCTGTTTTTT
CDR3 protein: CASSKGFRDRGRLWRELFF

J gene: TRBJ2-1
clone size: NA
V gene: TRBV28
D gene: TRBD2
CDR3 DNA: TGTGCCAGCAGTTCCAATTCCGGGAGGGGCAGTGAGCAGTTCTTC
CDR3 protein: CASSSNSGRGSEQFF

J gene: TRBJ2-1
clone size: NA
V gene: TRBV12-5
D gene: TRBD2
CDR3 DNA: TGTGCTAGTGGTTTGGTACCGGGGGGGCCCTACAATGAGCAGTTCTTC
CDR3 protein: CASGLVPGGPYNEQFF

J gene: TRBJ1-4
clone size: NA
V gene: TRBV19
D gene: TRBD1
CDR3 DNA: TGTGCCAGTCGACCGGGACAGGGCAATGAAAAACTGTTTTTT
CDR3 protein: CASRPGQGNEKLFF

J gene: TRBJ2-3
clone size: NA
V gene: TRBV7-2
D gene: NA
CDR3 DNA: TGTGCCAGCAGTGCCAGGGGTTTTGCAGATACGCAGTATTTT
CDR3 protein: CASSARGFADTQYF

J gene: TRBJ1-1
clone size: NA
V gene: TRBV7-9
D gene: TRBD1
CDR3 DNA: TGTGCCAGCAGTCCAGGGGGGATCGGTAAAGCTTTCTTT
CDR3 protein: CASSPGGIGKAFF

J gene: TRBJ1-5
clone size: few
V gene: TRBV9
D gene: NA
CDR3 DNA: TGTGCCAGCAGTTCCGGCATTCAGGGGAATCAGCCCCAGCATTTT
CDR3 protein: CASSSGIQGNQPQHF

J gene: TRBJ1-2
clone size: NA
V gene: TRBV4-1
D gene: NA
CDR3 DNA: TGCGCCAGCAGCCAAGATGGATGGGAAAAAGGGGGTGGCTACACCTTC
CDR3 protein: CASSQDGWEKGGGYTF

J gene: TRBJ2-5
clone size: once
V gene: TRBV11-2
D gene: NA
CDR3 DNA: TGTGCCAGCAGCTTAGCGATTGAGGTAGAGACCCAGTACTTC
CDR3 protein: CASSLAIEVETQYF

J gene: TRBJ2-4
clone size: NA
V gene: TRBV5-6
D gene: TRBD2
CDR3 DNA: TGTGCCAGCAGCCCTACCGGGACTAGCTTCGGCATTCAGTACTTC
CDR3 protein: CASSPTGTSFGIQYF